This T cell receptor beta chain was sequenced for a study of CXCR3-negative and CXCR3-positive naive CD8 T cells. Overall study results and limits: TRB CDR3 properties indicated TCR strength, while surface CD5 was similar across naive subsets. Naive CXCR3-negative and CXCR3-positive cells had similar TRBV-TRBJ usage; memory differed.

The method, 5' RACE with UMI labels, was used to prepare the TRB cDNA libraries. TCRdb re-analyzed the 5' RACE reads; it lists each CDR3 protein once, without DNA. The sample table includes approximately 56,000 distinct CDR3 sequences. The CDR3 is made up of 14 amino acids. Germline V gene lookup returns CDR1 DFQATT and CDR2 SNEGSKA (reference sequence). On this clonotype: What it binds is not known.

Sequencing was done on a sample of memory CD8+ T cells from blood. The chain recombines TRBV20-1 with TRBJ1-2; TCRdb designates TRBD1, a call that cannot be tested without DNA. This receptor was taken from a human donor in good health. Some clones in this sample may be carry-over from other donors' samples. This CDR3 reads CSASLGQRLYGYTF.